The 27 T cell receptor beta chains given below trace back to one sample, sequenced in a study of T-cell memory formation after mild COVID-19. Each CDR3 protein is one row after TCRdb ran MiXCR on the 5' RACE reads. The sample holds around 140,000 distinct CDR3 sequences, under 7% seen once. What was sequenced was PBMCs or a T cell subset sorted from them (not recorded which). The receptor set was obtained from an adult woman who had mild COVID-19 (a few samples of this study predate the infection). Cell type and time point are not known.

At least ten counts were recorded for this clonotype. J is TRBJ2-6 and V is TRBV7-3; D gene ambiguous. CDR1 SGHTA and CDR2 FQGTGA come from the germline V gene. V lost 0 bases and J 1 base, leaving 7 bases between the germline ends. The CDR3 is made up of 16 amino acids. CDR3 nucleotides: TGTGCCAGCAGCTTAACGCGCTCTTCTGGGGCCAACGTCCTGACTTTC. It yields the protein CASSLTRSSGANVLTF.

The sample holds many counts of this clonotype. V usage is TRBV7-2 and J usage is TRBJ2-7; 8 bases map to TRBD2. The CDR3 extends over 15 amino acids. Germline V gene data show CDR1 as SGHTA and CDR2 as FQGNSA. With 4 bases clipped from V and 4 bases from J, the junction kept 9 bases outside the gene matches. The CDR3, as DNA: TGTGCCAGCAGCTCCAGACTAGCGATCGCGTACGAGCAGTACTTC. Translating it yields CASSSRLAIAYEQYF.

This clonotype turned up a few times. The V gene is TRBV6-1, the J gene TRBJ2-7; 8 nucleotides align to TRBD1. The CDR3 contains 15 residues. The germline CDR1 and CDR2 sequences are MNHNS and SASEGT. Losses at the gene ends were 6 bases for V and 3 bases for J; bases not matched to a gene: 10. In nucleotides, the CDR3 is TGTGCCAGCAGCCCCCCGGGACAGGCGGGCTACGAGCAGTACTTC. Translating gives CASSPPGQAGYEQYF.

This clonotype was recorded a few times. The chain links TRBV19 to TRBJ2-3; 8 nucleotides match TRBD1. This CDR3 has 15 residues. Germline assignment: CDR1 LNHDA and CDR2 SQIVND (reference sequence). The V and J ends lost 3 bases and 5 bases, in that order; junction bases with no gene match: 7. The CDR3 protein is CASSIRQGRGDTQYF. The CDR3 DNA follows: TGTGCCAGTAGTATCCGACAGGGGAGAGGAGATACGCAGTATTTT. The full variable domain, completed using reference TRBV19 and TRBJ2-3, is DGGITQSPKYLFRKEGQNVTLSCEQNLNHDAMYWYRQDPGQGLRLIYYSQIVNDFQKGDIAEGYSVSREKKESFPLTVTSAQKNPTAFYLCASSIRQGRGDTQYFGPGTRLTVL.

This clonotype has ten or more counts. This chain uses TRBV7-9 with TRBJ2-7; perhaps TRBD1 as D (6 bases). V lost 0 bases to trimming and J lost 7 bases, with 10 bases between them. Germline assignment: CDR1 SEHNR and CDR2 FQNEAQ (reference sequence). The CDR3 covers 13 residues. Written as DNA, the CDR3 is TGTGCCAGCAGCTTAGCGGGGGCGAGAGAGCAGTACTTC. Protein sequence: CASSLAGAREQYF. Using reference TRBV7-9 and TRBJ2-7 for the parts outside the CDR3, the full variable domain is DTGVSQNPRHKITKRGQNVTFRCDPISEHNRLYWYRQTLGQGPEFLTYFQNEAQLEKSRLLSDRFSAERPKGSFSTLEIQRTEQGDSAMYLCASSLAGAREQYFGPGTRLTVT.

At least ten counts were recorded for this clonotype. This CDR3 is CASSLSRGTYEQYF. The CDR3 nucleotides read TGTGCCAGCAGTCTGTCCCGGGGAACCTACGAGCAGTACTTC. The chain links TRBV25-1 to TRBJ2-7; TRBD2 is a possible D gene (5 bases). Trimming removed 5 bases at V and 2 bases at J, with 13 bases between. Germline lookup yields CDR1 MGHDK and CDR2 SYGVNS. This CDR3 is built from 14 residues.

Many counts were recorded for this clonotype. The CDR3 DNA follows: TGTGCCAGCAGTCGGGACCTTCGTGGTGAAAAACTGTTTTTT. Translating it yields CASSRDLRGEKLFF. The chain is built from TRBV12-3 or TRBV12-4 and TRBJ1-4; D possibly corresponds to TRBD1 (5 bases). The V gene lost 5 bases and the J gene lost 7 bases, with 14 bases spanning the gap. CDR3 size: 14 residues.

This clonotype turned up a few times. The rearrangement links TRBV7-9 to TRBJ2-1; 15 positions agree with TRBD2. CDR3 length: 19 residues. V shed 4 bases, J shed 2 bases, and the junction held 9 bases outside the gene matches. Per the germline V gene, CDR1 is SEHNR and CDR2 is FQNEAQ (reference sequence). The CDR3 nucleotides read TGTGCCAGCAGCTCTACCCCGGGACTAGCGGGGGGACCCTACAATGAGCAGTTCTTC. The encoded protein is CASSSTPGLAGGPYNEQFF.

The rearrangement joins TRBV7-2 to TRBJ1-5, with D hard to call. Trimming took off 0 bases at V and 0 bases at J, with 15 bases between the two ends. CDR3 length: 18 amino acids. Per the germline V gene, CDR1 is SGHTA and CDR2 is FQGNSA. CDR3 nucleotide sequence: TGTGCCAGCAGCTTAGCGGCCGTTAGGGCAAATAGCAATCAGCCCCAGCATTTT. Translation gives CASSLAAVRANSNQPQHF.

Ten or more counts support this clonotype. The J gene is TRBJ1-1, the V gene TRBV29-1, with no clear D. CDR1 is SQVTM, CDR2 ANQGSEA, per germline. V lost 4 bases, J lost 2 bases, and 8 bases lay in between. The CDR3 consists of 12 residues. CDR3 amino acids: CSVGSLNTEAFF. CDR3 in DNA: TGCAGCGTTGGATCTCTTAACACTGAAGCTTTCTTT.

This chain joins TRBV12-5 and TRBJ1-1; a weak D match, TRBD1 (6 bases). The CDR3 sequence is 14 residues long. V lost 3 bases, J lost 0 bases, and 8 bases lay in between. Germline V CDR1 and CDR2: LGHNT, FRNRAP. The CDR3 sequence: CASGLGGMNTEAFF. The CDR3 region has the DNA TGTGCTAGTGGTTTAGGGGGGATGAACACTGAAGCTTTCTTT.

This clonotype was counted only a few times. The chain employs TRBV7-9 and TRBJ2-6, with no clear D. CDR3 length: 18 residues. The germline gives CDR1 SEHNR, CDR2 FQNEAQ (reference sequence). V was clipped by 5 bases and J by 0 bases, with 17 bases between them. CDR3: CASSPPARSSSGANVLTF. CDR3 in DNA: TGTGCCAGCAGCCCCCCGGCCCGTTCGAGCTCTGGGGCCAACGTCCTGACTTTC.

There are many counts of this clonotype. This chain uses TRBV5-1 with TRBJ1-2; TRBD1 might be the D (5 bases). Germline loops: CDR1 SGHRS, CDR2 YFSETQ. The CDR3 covers 14 residues. V was clipped by 0 bases and J by 7 bases, with 13 bases between them. This CDR3 is CASSLGQSSSGYTF. In DNA, the CDR3 is TGCGCCAGCAGCTTGGGACAGTCCTCCTCTGGCTACACCTTC.

V is TRBV15 and J is TRBJ2-2; possible D gene TRBD1, 6 bases. The CDR3 has 16 residues. Trimming took 1 base from V and 0 from J, leaving 9 bases between them. CDR1 is LNHNV and CDR2 is YYDKDF in the germline V gene (reference sequence). The CDR3 reads CATSRGAGANTGELFF. CDR3 bases: TGTGCCACCAGCAGAGGAGCAGGGGCGAACACCGGGGAGCTGTTTTTT.

A few counts support this clonotype. The CDR3 nucleotides are TGTGCCAGCTCAACGGACTATTCCAGCACAGATACGCAGTATTTT. This encodes CASSTDYSSTDTQYF. V is TRBV18 and J is TRBJ2-3; possibly TRBD2 for D (6 bases). Deletions cut 5 bases from V and 0 bases from J, with 12 bases between. Germline V CDR1 and CDR2: KGHSH, LQKENI. This CDR3 is 15 amino acids long.

This clonotype was detected ten times or more. The chain joins TRBV6-2 or TRBV6-3 to TRBJ2-3; D gene ambiguous. The CDR3 totals 13 residues. V was cut by 2 bases and J by 7 bases, with 10 bases left in between. The germline CDR1 and CDR2 sequences are MNHEY and SVGEGT. CDR3 DNA sequence: TGTGCCAGCAGTTACGACTCTCAATATACGCAGTATTTT. This sequence encodes CASSYDSQYTQYF.

The rearrangement joins TRBV9 to TRBJ1-1; D unclear. The length of the CDR3 is 14 residues. CDR1 and CDR2 from the germline V gene are SGDLS and YYNGEE. V gave up 3 bases and J gave up 0 bases, with 9 bases separating them. Here the CDR3 DNA reads TGTGCCAGCAGCGAGCCGGGATTGAACACTGAAGCTTTCTTT. It codes for CASSEPGLNTEAFF.

The genes are TRBV4-1 and TRBJ2-7; tentative D call: TRBD2 (5 bases). Trimming took off 0 bases at V and 2 bases at J, with 32 bases between the two ends. Germline assignment: CDR1 MGHRA and CDR2 YSYEKL. The length of the CDR3 is 22 residues. In nucleotides, the CDR3 is TGCGCCAGCAGCCAAGATCTTCGGGGTAACGTACCCGTCCTACGGGCTACCTACGAGCAGTACTTC. Protein product: CASSQDLRGNVPVLRATYEQYF.

This clonotype has at least ten counts. The V gene is TRBV6-5, the J gene TRBJ2-5; 12 bases align to TRBD2. The ends lost 3 bases at V and 3 bases at J; junction bases unmatched: 5. Germline V CDR1 and CDR2: MNHEY, SVGAGI. CDR3 size: 16 residues. The CDR3, as DNA: TGTGCCAGCAGTTATACAGGACTAGCGGGGAAAGAGACCCAGTACTTC. It translates to CASSYTGLAGKETQYF.

Written as DNA, the CDR3 is TGTGCCAGCAGTTTACCTGGACTAGCCTTATACTACGAGCAGTACTTC. Residues: CASSLPGLALYYEQYF. V is TRBV28 and J is TRBJ2-7; 8 nucleotides match TRBD2. This CDR3 is built from 16 residues. V lost 2 bases and J lost 3; bases outside the gene matches: 9. The germline V gene encodes CDR1 MDHEN and CDR2 SYDVKM.

This clonotype occurred many times. This chain links TRBV19 with TRBJ2-2, with 7 bases lining up with TRBD1. V was clipped by 7 bases and J by 2 bases; unmatched bases: 7. The CDR3 runs 15 residues. The germline V gene has CDR1 LNHDA and CDR2 SQIVND (reference sequence). This chain's CDR3 is CASTLDRLNTGELFF. DNA for the CDR3: TGTGCCAGTACCCTGGACAGGCTAAACACCGGGGAGCTGTTTTTT.

This chain connects TRBV15 to TRBJ2-1; 7 bases map to TRBD2. The CDR3 has 16 residues. The V gene's germline CDR1 is LNHNV and CDR2 YYDKDF (reference sequence). The V gene end was trimmed by 3 bases and the J gene end by 4 bases; junction bases not matched to a gene: 9. The CDR3 sequence: CATSSARGVLYNEQFF. The CDR3 region has the DNA TGTGCCACCAGCAGCGCACGGGGGGTACTATACAATGAGCAGTTCTTC.

This clonotype was detected a few times. The chain is built from TRBV6-6 and TRBJ1-2; TRBD1 matches at 9 bases. There are 16 residues in the CDR3. The germline gives CDR1 MNHNY, CDR2 SVGAGI (reference sequence). V lost 3 bases to trimming and J lost 0 bases; unmatched junction nucleotides: 5. The CDR3 sequence: CASSYGQGRANYGYTF. The CDR3 nucleotides read TGTGCCAGCAGTTATGGACAGGGGCGAGCTAACTATGGCTACACCTTC.

In its sample, this clonotype was seen many times. The chain couples TRBV20-1 to TRBJ2-4; TRBD1 might be the D (5 bases). V was shortened by 0 bases and J by 3 bases, with 15 bases between the two germline ends. Germline values: CDR1 DFQATT, CDR2 SNEGSKA (reference sequence). The CDR3 is made up of 16 amino acids. CDR3 nucleotide sequence: TGCAGTGCTAGAGAATCGACAGATCATTACAAAAACATTCAGTACTTC. Encoded protein: CSARESTDHYKNIQYF.

This clonotype was recorded a few times. The chain has TRBV20-1 and TRBJ2-5; D call uncertain. Looked up from germline, CDR1 is DFQATT and CDR2 is SNEGSKA (reference sequence). The CDR3 consists of 13 residues. V lost 5 bases to trimming and J lost 2 bases, with 12 bases between them. The DNA of the CDR3 is TGCAGTGCTTCAGGCCACCTACAAGAGACCCAGTACTTC. It codes for CSASGHLQETQYF.

This clonotype was counted many times. The rearrangement joins TRBV12-3 or TRBV12-4 to TRBJ2-1; no clear D. V was clipped by 6 bases and J by 5 bases, with 2 bases between them. CDR3 length: 10 residues. The CDR3 reads CASRDNEQFF. The CDR3 DNA sequence: TGTGCCAGCAGGGACAATGAGCAGTTCTTC.

This sequence joins TRBV15 and TRBJ2-1, with D possibly being TRBD1 (6 bases). CDR3 length equals 14 residues. CDR1 and CDR2 (germline): LNHNV, YYDKDF (reference sequence). Trimming removed 2 bases at V and 10 bases at J, with 15 bases between. CDR3 sequence: CATSRQGSDSEQFF. Written as DNA, the CDR3 is TGTGCCACCAGCAGACAAGGTTCGGACAGCGAGCAGTTCTTC.